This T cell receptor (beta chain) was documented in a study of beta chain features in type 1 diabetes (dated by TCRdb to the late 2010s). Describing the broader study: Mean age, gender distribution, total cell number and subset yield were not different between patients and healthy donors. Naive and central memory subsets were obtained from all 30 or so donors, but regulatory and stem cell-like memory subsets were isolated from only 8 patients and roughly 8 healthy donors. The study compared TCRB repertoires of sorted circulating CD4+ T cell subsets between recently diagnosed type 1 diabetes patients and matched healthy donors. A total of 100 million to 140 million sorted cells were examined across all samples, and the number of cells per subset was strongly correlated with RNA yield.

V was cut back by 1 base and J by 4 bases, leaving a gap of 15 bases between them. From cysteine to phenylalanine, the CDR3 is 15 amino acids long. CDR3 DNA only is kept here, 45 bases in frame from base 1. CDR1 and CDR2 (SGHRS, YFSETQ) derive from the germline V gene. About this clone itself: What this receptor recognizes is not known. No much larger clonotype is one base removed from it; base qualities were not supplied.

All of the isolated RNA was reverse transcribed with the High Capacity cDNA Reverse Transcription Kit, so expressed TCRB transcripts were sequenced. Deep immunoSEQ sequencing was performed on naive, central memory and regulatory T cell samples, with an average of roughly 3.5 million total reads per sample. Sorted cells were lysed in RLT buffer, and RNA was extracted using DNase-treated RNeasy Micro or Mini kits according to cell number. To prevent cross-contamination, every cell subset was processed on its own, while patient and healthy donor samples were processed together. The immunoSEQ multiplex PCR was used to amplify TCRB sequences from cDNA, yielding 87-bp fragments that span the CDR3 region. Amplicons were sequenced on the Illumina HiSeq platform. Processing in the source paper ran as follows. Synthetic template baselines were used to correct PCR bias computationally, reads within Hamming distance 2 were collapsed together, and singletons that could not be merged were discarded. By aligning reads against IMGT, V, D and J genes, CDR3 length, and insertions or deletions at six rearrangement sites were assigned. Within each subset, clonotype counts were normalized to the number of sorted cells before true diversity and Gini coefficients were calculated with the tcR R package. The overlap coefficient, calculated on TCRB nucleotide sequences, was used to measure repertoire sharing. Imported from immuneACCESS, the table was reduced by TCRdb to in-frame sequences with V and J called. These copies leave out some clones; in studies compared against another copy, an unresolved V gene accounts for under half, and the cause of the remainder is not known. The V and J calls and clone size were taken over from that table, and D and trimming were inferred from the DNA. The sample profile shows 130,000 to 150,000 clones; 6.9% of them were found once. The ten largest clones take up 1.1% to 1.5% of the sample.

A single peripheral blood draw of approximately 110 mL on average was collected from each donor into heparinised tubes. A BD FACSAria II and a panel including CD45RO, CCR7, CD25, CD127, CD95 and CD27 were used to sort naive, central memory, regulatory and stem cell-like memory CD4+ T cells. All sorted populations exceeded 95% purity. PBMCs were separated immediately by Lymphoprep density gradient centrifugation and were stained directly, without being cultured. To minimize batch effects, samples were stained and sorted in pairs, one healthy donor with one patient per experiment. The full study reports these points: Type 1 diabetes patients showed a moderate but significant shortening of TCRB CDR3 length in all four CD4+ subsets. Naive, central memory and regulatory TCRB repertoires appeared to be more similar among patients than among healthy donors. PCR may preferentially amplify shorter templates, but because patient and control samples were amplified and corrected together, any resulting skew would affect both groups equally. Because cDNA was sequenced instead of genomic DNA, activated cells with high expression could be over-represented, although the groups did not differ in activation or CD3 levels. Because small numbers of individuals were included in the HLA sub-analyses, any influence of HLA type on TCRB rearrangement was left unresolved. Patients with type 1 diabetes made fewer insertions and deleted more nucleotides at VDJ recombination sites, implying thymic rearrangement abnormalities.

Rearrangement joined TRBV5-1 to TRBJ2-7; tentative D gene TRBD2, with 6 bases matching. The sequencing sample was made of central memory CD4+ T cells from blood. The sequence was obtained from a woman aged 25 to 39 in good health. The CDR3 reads CASSLRERVMYEQYF. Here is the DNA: TGCGCCAGCAGCTTGCGGGAGCGGGTAATGTACGAGCAGTACTTC. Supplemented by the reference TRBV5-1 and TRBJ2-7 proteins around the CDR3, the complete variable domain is KAGVTQTPRYLIKTRGQQVTLSCSPISGHRSVSWYQQTPGQGLQFLFEYFSETQRNKGNFPGRFSGRQFSNSRSEMNVSTLELGDSALYLCASSLRERVMYEQYFGPGTRLTVT.